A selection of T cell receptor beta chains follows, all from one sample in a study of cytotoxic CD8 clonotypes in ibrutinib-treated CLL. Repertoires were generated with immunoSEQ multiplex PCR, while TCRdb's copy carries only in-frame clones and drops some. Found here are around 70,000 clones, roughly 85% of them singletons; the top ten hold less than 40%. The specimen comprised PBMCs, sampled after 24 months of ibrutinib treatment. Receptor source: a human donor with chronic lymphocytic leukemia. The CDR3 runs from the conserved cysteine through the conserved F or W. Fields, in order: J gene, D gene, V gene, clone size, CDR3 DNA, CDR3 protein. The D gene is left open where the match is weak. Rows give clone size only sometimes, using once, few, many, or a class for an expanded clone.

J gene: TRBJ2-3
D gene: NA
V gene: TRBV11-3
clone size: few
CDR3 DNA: TGTGCCAGCAGCTTGGGCCTCGGGCCCTCCTTAAGGGCCACAGATACGCAGTATTTT
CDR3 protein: CASSLGLGPSLRATDTQYF

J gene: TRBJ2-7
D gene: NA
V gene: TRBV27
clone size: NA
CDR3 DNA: TGTGCCAGCAGTTGTTCCTACGAGCAGTACTTC
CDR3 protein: CASSCSYEQYF

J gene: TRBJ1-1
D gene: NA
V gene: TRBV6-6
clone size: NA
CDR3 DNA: TGTGCCAGCACCAACCCCGGGGGGAACACTGAAGCTTTCTTT
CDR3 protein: CASTNPGGNTEAFF

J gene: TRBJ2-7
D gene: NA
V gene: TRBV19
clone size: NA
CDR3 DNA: TGTGCCAGTAGTATCGCCCTAGCTGTGACCTACGAGCAGTACTTC
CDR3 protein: CASSIALAVTYEQYF

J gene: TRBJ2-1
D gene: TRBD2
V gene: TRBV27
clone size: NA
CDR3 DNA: TGTGCCAGCAGTTTCCTGCAGACCTTTCCAGCGGGAAATGAGCAGTTCTTC
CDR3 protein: CASSFLQTFPAGNEQFF

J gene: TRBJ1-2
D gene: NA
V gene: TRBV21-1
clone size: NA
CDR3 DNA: TGTGCCAGCAGCCAAGATGTGGGGACAGCTGGCTACACCTTC
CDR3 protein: CASSQDVGTAGYTF

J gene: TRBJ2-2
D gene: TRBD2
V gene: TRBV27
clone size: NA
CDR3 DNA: TGTGCCAGCAGTTTACCGGGAGGAGCCCCCGGGGAGCTGTTTTTT
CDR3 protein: CASSLPGGAPGELFF

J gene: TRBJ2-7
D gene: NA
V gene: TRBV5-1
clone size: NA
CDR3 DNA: TGCGCCAGCAGCTCCAGCGGGCGATCCTACGAGCAGTACTTC
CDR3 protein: CASSSSGRSYEQYF

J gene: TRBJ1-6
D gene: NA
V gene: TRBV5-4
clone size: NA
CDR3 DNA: TGTGCCAGCAGCCCAAGGAGGTCCCGGGGCGAGAATTCACCCCTCCACTTT
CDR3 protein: CASSPRRSRGENSPLHF

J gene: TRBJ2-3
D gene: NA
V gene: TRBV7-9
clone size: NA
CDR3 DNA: TGTGCCAGCAGGTACGGGTCCCCGGAGATAGATACGCAGTATTTT
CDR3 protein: CASRYGSPEIDTQYF

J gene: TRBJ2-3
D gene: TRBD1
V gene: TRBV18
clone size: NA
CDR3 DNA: TGTGCCAGCTCACCAGTTAGGGACAGCCCCAGCACAGATACGCAGTATTTT
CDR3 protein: CASSPVRDSPSTDTQYF

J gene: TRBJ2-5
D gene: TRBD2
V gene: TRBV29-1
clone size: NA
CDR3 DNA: TGCAGCGTGAGGGAGAGCGGGGGATGGGAGACCCAGTACTTC
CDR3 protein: CSVRESGGWETQYF

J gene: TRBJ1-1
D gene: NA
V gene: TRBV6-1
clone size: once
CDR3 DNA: TGTGCCAGCAAAGAGGCGGGGAGGGGGACTGAAGCTTTCTTT
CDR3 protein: CASKEAGRGTEAFF

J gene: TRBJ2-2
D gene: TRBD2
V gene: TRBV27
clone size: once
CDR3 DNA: TGTGCCAGCAGGCCCCCGGGACTAGCGGGAGTTATCGGGGAGCTGTTTTTT
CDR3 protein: CASRPPGLAGVIGELFF

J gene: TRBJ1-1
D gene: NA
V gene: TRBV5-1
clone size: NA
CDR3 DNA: TGCGCCAGCAGCCCCGACGGGTGGAACACTGAAGCTTTCTTT
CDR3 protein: CASSPDGWNTEAFF

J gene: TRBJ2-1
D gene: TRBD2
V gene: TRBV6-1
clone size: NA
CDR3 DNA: TGTGCCAGCGATTTTGCGGGAGGGGGCTACAATGAGCAGTTCTTC
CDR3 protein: CASDFAGGGYNEQFF

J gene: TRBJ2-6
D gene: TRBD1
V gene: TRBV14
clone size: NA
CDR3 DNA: TGTGCCAGCAGATTAGACAGGGGGCCCGGGGCCAACGTCCTGACTTTC
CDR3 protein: CASRLDRGPGANVLTF

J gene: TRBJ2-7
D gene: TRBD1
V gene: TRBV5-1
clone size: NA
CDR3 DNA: TGCGCCAGCAGCTTTGGACAGGGGAACAACGAGCAGTACTTC
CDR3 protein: CASSFGQGNNEQYF

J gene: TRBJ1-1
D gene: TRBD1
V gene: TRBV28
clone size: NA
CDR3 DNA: TGTGCCAGCAGCCTGATACAGGGGGGGGACACTGAAGCTTTCTTT
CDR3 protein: CASSLIQGGDTEAFF

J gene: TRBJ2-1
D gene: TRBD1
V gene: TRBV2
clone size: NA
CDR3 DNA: TGTGCCAGCAGACGGGACAGGGACAATGAGCAGTTCTTC
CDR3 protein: CASRRDRDNEQFF

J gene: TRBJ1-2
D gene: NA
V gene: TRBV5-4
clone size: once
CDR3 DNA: TGTGCCAGCAGCTTGCCGGGACAAAAAAGTGGCTACACCTTC
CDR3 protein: CASSLPGQKSGYTF

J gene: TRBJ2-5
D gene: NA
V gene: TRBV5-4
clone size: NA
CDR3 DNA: TGTGCCAGCAGCCCGGGACCCCAAGAGACCCAGTACTTC
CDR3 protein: CASSPGPQETQYF

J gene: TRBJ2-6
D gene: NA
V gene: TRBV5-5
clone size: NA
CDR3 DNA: TGTGCCAGCAGCAAGGGACAAATCCTTCCCTCTGGGGCCAACGTCCTGACTTTC
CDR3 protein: CASSKGQILPSGANVLTF

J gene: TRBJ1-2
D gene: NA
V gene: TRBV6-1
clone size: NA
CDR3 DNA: TGTGCCAGCAGTGTGCAAGTATTGTATAACTATGGCTACACCTTC
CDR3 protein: CASSVQVLYNYGYTF

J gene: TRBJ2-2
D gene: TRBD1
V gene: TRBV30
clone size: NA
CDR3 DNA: TGTGCCTGGTCTCGGACAGGCGGGGAGCTGTTTTTT
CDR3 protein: CAWSRTGGELFF

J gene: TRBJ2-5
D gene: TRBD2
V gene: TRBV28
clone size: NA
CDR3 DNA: TGTGCCAGCAGTTTTCCTTTTGGGACTAGTCTTCAAGAGACCCAGTACTTC
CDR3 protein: CASSFPFGTSLQETQYF

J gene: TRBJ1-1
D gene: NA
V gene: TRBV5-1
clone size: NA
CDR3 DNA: TGCGCCAGCAGCTTGGCCGGGGCCCGGAACACTGAAGCTTTCTTT
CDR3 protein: CASSLAGARNTEAFF

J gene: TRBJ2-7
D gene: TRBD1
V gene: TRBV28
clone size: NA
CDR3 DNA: TGTGCGGCGGGGCCGACCGGGACAGGGGTTAACGAGCAGTACTTC
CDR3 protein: CAAGPTGTGVNEQYF

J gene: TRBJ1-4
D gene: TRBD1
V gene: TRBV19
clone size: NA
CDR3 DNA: TGTGCCAGTAGTGTTGCCGGGACAGGGGACGAAAAACTGTTTTTT
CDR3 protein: CASSVAGTGDEKLFF

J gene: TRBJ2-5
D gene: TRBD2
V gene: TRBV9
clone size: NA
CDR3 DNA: TGTGCCAGCAGCGTAGACGGGACTAGCGGCCAAGAGACCCAGTACTTC
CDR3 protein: CASSVDGTSGQETQYF

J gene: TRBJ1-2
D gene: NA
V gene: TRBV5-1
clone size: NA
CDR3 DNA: TGCGCCAGCAGCTTGGACGCGGGCTCTAACTATGGCTACACCTTC
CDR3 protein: CASSLDAGSNYGYTF

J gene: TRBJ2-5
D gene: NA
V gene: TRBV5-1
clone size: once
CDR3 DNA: TGCGCCAGCAGGATACCTACAGGAGCGTCGCAAGAGACCCAGTACTTC
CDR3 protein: CASRIPTGASQETQYF

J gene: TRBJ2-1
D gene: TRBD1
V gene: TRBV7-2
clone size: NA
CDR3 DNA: TGTGCCAGCAGCTTAGAAGGGGGCGCCTACAATGAGCAGTTCTTC
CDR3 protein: CASSLEGGAYNEQFF

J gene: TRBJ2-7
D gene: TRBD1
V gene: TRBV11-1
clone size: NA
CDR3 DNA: TGTGCCAGCAGCTTAGGGGGACAGGGATTCACCTACGAGCAGTACTTC
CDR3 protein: CASSLGGQGFTYEQYF

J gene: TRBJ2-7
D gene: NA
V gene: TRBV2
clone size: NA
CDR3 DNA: TGTGCCAGCAGTTCCCCCGCCGGGTACGAGCAGTACTTC
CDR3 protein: CASSSPAGYEQYF